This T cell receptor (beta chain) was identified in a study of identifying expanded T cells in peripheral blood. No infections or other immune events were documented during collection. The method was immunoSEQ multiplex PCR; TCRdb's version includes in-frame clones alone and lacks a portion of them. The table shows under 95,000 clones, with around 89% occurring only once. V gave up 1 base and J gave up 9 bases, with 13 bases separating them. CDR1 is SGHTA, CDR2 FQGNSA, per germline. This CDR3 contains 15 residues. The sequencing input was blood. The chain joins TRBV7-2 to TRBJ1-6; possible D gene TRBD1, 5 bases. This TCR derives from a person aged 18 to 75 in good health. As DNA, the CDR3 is TGTGCCAGCAGCTTAGTAGGGGCGGGGATTTCACCCCTCCACTTT. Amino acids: CASSLVGAGISPLHF.